This paragraph covers one TCR beta chain sequence. Libraries were prepared by immunoSEQ multiplex PCR; TCRdb keeps only in-frame clonotypes and omits some of them. The profile shows roughly 12,000 clones, about nine tenths of them singletons. This specimen comes from a study of OX40 agonist ivuxolimab in advanced cancers. The CDR3 spans 15 residues. The ends were cut back, 5 bases at V and 4 bases at J, with 17 bases in the middle. Germline-derived CDR1 and CDR2 are LGHNA and YSLEER. The clonotype was recovered from an adult with an advanced solid tumor such as melanoma, head and neck, liver or kidney cancer. This chain links TRBV4-3 with TRBJ1-2, with D maybe TRBD1 (6 bases). The source was CD4+ or CD8+ T cells sorted from blood, collected in a trial of the OX40 agonist ivuxolimab. CDR3 in DNA: TGCGCCAGCAGCGCTCTTGGGGGGGCTGTCTATGGCTACACCTTC. Translating it yields CASSALGGAVYGYTF.